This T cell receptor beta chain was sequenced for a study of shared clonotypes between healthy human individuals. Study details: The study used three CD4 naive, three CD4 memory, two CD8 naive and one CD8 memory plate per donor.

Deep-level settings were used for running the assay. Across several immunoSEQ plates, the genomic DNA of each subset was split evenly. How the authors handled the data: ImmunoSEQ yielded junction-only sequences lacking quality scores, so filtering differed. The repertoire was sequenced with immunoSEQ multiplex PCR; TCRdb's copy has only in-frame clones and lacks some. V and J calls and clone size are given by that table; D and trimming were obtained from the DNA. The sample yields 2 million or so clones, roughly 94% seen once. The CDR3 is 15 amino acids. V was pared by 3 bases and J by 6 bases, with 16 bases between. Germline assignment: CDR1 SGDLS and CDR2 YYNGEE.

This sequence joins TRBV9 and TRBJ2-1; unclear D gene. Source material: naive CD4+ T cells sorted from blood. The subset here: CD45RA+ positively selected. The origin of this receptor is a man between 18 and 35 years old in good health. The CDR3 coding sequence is TGTGCCAGCAGCGCAGTATCTAGACTGGGCAATGAGCAGTTCTTC. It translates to CASSAVSRLGNEQFF.